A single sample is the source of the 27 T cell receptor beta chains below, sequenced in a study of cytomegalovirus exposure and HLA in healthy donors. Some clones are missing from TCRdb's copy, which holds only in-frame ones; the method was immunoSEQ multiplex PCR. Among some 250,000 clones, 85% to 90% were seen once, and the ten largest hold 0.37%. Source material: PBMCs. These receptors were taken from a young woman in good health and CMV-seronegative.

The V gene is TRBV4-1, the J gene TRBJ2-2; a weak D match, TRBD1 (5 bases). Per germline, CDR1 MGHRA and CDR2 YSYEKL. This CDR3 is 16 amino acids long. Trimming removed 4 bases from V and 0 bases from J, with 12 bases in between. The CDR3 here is CASSLGALTNTGELFF. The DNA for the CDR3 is TGCGCCAGCAGCCTTGGGGCCCTCACGAACACCGGGGAGCTGTTTTTT.

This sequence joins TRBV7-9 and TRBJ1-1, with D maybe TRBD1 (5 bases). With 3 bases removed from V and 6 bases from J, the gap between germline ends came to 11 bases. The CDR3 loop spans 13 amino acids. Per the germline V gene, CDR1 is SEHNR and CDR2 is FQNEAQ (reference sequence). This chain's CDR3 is CASSFPGLSEAFF. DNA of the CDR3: TGTGCCAGCAGCTTCCCAGGGTTATCTGAAGCTTTCTTT.

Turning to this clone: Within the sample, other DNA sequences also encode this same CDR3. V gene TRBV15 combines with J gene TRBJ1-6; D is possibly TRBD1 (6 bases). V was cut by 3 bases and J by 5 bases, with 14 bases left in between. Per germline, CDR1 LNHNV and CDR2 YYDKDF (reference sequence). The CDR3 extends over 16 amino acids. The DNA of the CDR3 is TGTGCCACCAGCAGTGGTTTTTGGACAGATAATTCACCCCTCCACTTT. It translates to CATSSGFWTDNSPLHF. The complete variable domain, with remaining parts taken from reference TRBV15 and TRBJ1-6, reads DAMVIQNPRYQVTQFGKPVTLSCSQTLNHNVMYWYQQKSSQAPKLLFHYYDKDFNNEADTPDNFQSRRPNTSFCFLDIRSPGLGDTAMYLCATSSGFWTDNSPLHFGNGTRLTVT.

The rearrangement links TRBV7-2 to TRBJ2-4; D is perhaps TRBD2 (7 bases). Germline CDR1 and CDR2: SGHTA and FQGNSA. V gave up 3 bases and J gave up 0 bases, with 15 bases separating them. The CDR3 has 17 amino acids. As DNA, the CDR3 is TGTGCCAGCAGCTTTATGCGGGGGCAGGTAGCCAAAAACATTCAGTACTTC. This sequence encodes CASSFMRGQVAKNIQYF.

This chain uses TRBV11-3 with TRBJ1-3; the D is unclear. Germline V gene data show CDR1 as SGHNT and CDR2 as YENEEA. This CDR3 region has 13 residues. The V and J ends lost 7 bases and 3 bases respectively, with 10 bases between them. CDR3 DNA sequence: TGTGCCAGCAAGCGGGTTCTTGGAAACACCATATATTTT. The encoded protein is CASKRVLGNTIYF.

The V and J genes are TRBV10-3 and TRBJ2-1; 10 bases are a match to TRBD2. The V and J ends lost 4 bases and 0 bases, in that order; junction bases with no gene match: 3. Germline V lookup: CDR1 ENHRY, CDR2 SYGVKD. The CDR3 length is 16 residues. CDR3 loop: CAISGSSGSSYNEQFF. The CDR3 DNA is TGTGCCATCAGTGGTTCTAGCGGGAGCTCCTACAATGAGCAGTTCTTC.

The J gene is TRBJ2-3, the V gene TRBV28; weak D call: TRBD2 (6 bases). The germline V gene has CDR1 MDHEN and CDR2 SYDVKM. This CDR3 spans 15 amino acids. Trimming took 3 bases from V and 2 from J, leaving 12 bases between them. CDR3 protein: CASSFRLGTTDTQYF. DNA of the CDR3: TGTGCCAGCAGTTTTCGACTAGGGACCACAGATACGCAGTATTTT.

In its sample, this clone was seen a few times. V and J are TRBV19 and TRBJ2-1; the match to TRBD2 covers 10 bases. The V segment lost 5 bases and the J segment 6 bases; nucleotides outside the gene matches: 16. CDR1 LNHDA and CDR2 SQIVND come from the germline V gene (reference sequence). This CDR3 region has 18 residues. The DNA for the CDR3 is TGTGCCAGTAGTCCCACTATCACGACAGGGACTAGCGCCAATGAGCAGTTCTTC. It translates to CASSPTITTGTSANEQFF.

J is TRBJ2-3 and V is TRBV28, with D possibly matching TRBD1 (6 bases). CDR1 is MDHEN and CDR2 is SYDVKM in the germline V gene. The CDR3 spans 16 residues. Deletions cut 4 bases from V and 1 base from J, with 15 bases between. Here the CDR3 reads CASSSRTEGGTDTQYF. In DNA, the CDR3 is TGTGCCAGCAGTTCTAGGACAGAGGGTGGCACAGATACGCAGTATTTT.

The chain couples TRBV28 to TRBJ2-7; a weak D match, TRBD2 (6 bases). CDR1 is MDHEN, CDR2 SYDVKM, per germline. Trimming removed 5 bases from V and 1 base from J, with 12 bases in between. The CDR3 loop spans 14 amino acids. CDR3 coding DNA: TGTGCCAGCAGTGAGACGGGGGTTTCCTACGAGCAGTACGTC. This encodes CASSETGVSYEQYV.

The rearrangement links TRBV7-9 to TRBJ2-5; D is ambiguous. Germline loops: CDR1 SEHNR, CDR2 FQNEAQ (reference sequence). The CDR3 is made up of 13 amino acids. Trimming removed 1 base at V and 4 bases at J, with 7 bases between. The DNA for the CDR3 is TGTGCCAGCAGCTTAGTAGCAGCAGAGACCCAGTACTTC. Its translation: CASSLVAAETQYF.

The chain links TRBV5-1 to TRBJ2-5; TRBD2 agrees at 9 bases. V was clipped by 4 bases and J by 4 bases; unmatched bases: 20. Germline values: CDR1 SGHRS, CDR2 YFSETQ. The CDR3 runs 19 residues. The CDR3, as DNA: TGCGCCAGCAGCCCCCGCCGAGGGTTGGGCGGGGGGGGAGGAGAGACCCAGTACTTC. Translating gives CASSPRRGLGGGGGETQYF.

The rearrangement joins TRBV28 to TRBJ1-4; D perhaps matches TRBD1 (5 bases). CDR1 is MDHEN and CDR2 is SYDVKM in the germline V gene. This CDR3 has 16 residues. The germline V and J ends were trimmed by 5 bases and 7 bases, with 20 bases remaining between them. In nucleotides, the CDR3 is TGTGCCAGCAGTGCCAGGGCCCCCGACCCGGGTGAAAAACTGTTTTTT. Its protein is CASSARAPDPGEKLFF.

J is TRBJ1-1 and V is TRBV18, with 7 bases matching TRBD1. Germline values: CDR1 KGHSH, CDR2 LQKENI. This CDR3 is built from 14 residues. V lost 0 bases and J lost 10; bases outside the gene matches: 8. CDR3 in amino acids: CASSPPDRPDRAFF. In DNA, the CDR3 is TGTGCCAGCTCACCACCGGACAGGCCCGACCGAGCTTTCTTT.

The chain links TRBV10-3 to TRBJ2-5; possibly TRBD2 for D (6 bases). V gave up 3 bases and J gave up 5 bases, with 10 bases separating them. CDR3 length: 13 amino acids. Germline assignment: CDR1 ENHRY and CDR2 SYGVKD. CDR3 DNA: TGTGCCATCAGTGATGGCGGGGACGAGACCCAGTACTTC. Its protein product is CAISDGGDETQYF.

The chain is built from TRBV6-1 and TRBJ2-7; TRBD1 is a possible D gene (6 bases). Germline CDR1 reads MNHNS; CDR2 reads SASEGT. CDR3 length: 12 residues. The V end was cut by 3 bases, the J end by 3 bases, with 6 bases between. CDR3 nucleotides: TGTGCCAGCAGTGACAGGGGCTACGAGCAGTACTTC. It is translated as CASSDRGYEQYF.

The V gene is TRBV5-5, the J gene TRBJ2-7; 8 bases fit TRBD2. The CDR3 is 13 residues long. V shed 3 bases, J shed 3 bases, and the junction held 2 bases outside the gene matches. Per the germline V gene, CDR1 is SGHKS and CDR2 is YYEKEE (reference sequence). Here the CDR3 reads CASSWSGGYEQYV. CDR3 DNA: TGTGCCAGCAGCTGGAGCGGGGGCTACGAGCAGTACGTC.

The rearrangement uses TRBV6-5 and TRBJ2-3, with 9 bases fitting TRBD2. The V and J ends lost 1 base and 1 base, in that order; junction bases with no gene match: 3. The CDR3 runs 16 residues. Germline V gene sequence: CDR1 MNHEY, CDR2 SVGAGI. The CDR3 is CASSYFRTSGTDTQYF. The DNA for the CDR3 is TGTGCCAGCAGTTACTTTAGGACTAGCGGCACAGATACGCAGTATTTT.

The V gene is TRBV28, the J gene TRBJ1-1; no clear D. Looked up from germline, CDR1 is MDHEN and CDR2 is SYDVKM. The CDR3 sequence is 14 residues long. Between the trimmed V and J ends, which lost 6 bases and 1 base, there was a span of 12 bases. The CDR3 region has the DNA TGTGCCAGCAGGATCAGTGGGAGGAACACTGAAGCTTTCTTT. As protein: CASRISGRNTEAFF.

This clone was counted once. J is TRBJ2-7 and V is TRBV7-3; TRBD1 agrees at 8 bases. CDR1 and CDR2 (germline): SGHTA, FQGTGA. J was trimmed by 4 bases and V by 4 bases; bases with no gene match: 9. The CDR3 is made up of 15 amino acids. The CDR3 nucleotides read TGTGCCAGCAGCTCCCCCGGGACAGGCGCATACGAGCAGTACTTC. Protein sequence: CASSSPGTGAYEQYF. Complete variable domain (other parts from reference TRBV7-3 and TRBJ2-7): GAGVSQTPSNKVTEKGKYVELRCDPISGHTALYWYRQSLGQGPEFLIYFQGTGAADDSGLPNDRFFAVRPEGSVSTLKIQRTERGDSAVYLCASSSPGTGAYEQYFGPGTRLTVT.

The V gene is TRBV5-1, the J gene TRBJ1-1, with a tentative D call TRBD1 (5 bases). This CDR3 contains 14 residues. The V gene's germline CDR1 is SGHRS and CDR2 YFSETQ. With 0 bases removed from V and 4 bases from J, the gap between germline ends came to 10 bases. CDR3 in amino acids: CASSLEGQGTEAFF. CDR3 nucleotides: TGCGCCAGCAGCTTGGAGGGCCAGGGCACTGAAGCTTTCTTT.

CDR3 DNA: TGTGCCAGCAGCACTCGGACAGGGGGCGGAAACACCATATATTTT. The encoded protein is CASSTRTGGGNTIYF. This rearrangement joins TRBV11-2 to TRBJ1-3; 11 positions agree with TRBD1. The V gene end was trimmed by 5 bases and the J gene end by 4 bases; junction bases not matched to a gene: 4. This CDR3 is built from 15 residues. In germline, CDR1 is SGHAT, CDR2 FQNNGV.

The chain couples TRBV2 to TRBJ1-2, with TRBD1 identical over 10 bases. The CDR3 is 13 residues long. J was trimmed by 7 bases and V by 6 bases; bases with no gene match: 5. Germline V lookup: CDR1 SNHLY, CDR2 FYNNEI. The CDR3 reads CASRGRDRGGYTF. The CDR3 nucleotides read TGTGCCAGCAGGGGCCGGGACAGGGGTGGCTACACCTTC.

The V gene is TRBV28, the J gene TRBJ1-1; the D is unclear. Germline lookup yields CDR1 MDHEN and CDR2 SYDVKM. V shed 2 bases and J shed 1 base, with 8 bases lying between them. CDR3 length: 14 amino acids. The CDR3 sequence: CASSLVRQNTEAFF. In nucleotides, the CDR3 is TGTGCCAGCAGTTTAGTCAGACAGAACACTGAAGCTTTCTTT.

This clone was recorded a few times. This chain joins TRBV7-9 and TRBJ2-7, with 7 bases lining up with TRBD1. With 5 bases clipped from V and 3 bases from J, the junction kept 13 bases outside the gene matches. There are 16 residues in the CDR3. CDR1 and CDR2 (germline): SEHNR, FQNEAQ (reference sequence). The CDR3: CASSPAVKGANYEQYF. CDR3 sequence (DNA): TGTGCCAGCAGCCCGGCGGTGAAGGGGGCAAACTACGAGCAGTACTTC.

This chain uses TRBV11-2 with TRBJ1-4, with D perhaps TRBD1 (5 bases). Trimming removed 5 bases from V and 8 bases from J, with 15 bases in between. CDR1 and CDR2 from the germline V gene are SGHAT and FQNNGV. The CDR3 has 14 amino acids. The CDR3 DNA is TGTGCCAGCAGCAAAGGGGCAGTAGCAGAAAAACTGTTTTTT. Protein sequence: CASSKGAVAEKLFF.

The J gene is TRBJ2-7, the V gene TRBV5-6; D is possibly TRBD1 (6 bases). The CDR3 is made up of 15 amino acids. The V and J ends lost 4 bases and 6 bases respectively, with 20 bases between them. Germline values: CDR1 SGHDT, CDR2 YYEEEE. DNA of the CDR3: TGTGCCAGCAGCCGCCCACGACAGACAGGTCGCGAGCAGTACTTC. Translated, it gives CASSRPRQTGREQYF.